One sample yielded the 27 T cell receptor beta chains listed below, sequenced in a study of preoperative IRX-2 immunotherapy in early breast cancer. The table came from immunoSEQ multiplex PCR; TCRdb's copy has only in-frame clones and leaves some out. In the table there are roughly 43,000 clones, about 95% of which are singletons. Treatment here: preoperative locoregional IRX-2 cytokine immunotherapy. The sequencing used tumor tissue, collected after IRX-2 immunotherapy. These receptors all come from a human donor with breast cancer.

The chain carries TRBV28 and TRBJ1-6; 9 bases align to TRBD1. CDR1 is MDHEN and CDR2 is SYDVKM in the germline V gene. The junction had 19 bases not matched to a gene; V was cut back by 6 bases and J by 4 bases. This CDR3 is built from 20 residues. The CDR3 region has the DNA TGTGCCAGCAGACTGACTGGGGGACAGGGTGTAGGATTTTATAATTCACCCCTCCACTTT. It encodes CASRLTGGQGVGFYNSPLHF. Supplemented by reference TRBV28 and TRBJ1-6, the full variable domain reads DVKVTQSSRYLVKRTGEKVFLECVQDMDHENMFWYRQDPGLGLRLIYFSYDVKMKEKGDIPEGYSVSREKKERFSLILESASTNQTSMYLCASRLTGGQGVGFYNSPLHFGNGTRLTVT.

This chain joins TRBV7-7 and TRBJ2-1, with TRBD2 matching over 7 bases. Germline values: CDR1 SSHAT, CDR2 FNYEAQ (reference sequence). V gave up 3 bases and J gave up 0 bases; unmatched junction bases: 5. The CDR3 has 16 amino acids. The CDR3 protein is CASSFSSGSSYNEQFF. CDR3 sequence (DNA): TGTGCCAGCAGCTTTTCTAGCGGTAGCTCCTACAATGAGCAGTTCTTC. The complete variable domain, with remaining parts taken from reference TRBV7-7 and TRBJ2-1, reads GAGVSQSPRYKVTKRGQDVTLRCDPISSHATLYWYQQALGQGPEFLTYFNYEAQPDKSGLPSDRFSAERPEGSISTLTIQRTEQRDSAMYRCASSFSSGSSYNEQFFGPGTRLTVL.

The V and J genes are TRBV19 and TRBJ2-2, with TRBD1 as a possible D gene (6 bases). CDR1 LNHDA and CDR2 SQIVND come from the germline V gene (reference sequence). The CDR3 spans 15 residues. With 3 bases removed from V and 4 bases from J, the gap between germline ends came to 12 bases. This CDR3 reads CASSIGQWGTGELFF. The CDR3 bases are TGTGCCAGTAGTATCGGACAGTGGGGCACCGGGGAGCTGTTTTTT.

The V and J genes are TRBV28 and TRBJ2-5, with 7 bases matching TRBD2. From germline, CDR1 is MDHEN and CDR2 SYDVKM. The CDR3 loop spans 16 amino acids. V was clipped by 0 bases and J by 4 bases; unmatched bases: 8. Here the CDR3 DNA reads TGTGCCAGCAGTTTATGGCGTGGCGGGAGAGGAGAGACCCAGTACTTC. Encoded protein: CASSLWRGGRGETQYF.

The gene calls are TRBV4-1 and TRBJ2-7; D not resolved. The V gene's germline CDR1 is MGHRA and CDR2 YSYEKL. This CDR3 has 17 amino acids. The V gene lost 0 bases and the J gene lost 4 bases, with 19 bases spanning the gap. The CDR3 DNA reads TGCGCCAGCAGCCAAGAGGGCCCCCCCCGGACGTCATACGAGCAGTACTTC. It is translated as CASSQEGPPRTSYEQYF.

This chain joins TRBV28 and TRBJ2-5; possible D gene TRBD2, 5 bases. The ends were cut back, 2 bases at V and 3 bases at J, with 25 bases in the middle. The CDR3 is 19 residues long. Germline V gives CDR1 MDHEN, CDR2 SYDVKM. DNA for the CDR3: TGTGCCAGCAGTTTAAATAAGGTCGGGGTACGGGAAGGTAAAGAGACCCAGTACTTC. Its protein product is CASSLNKVGVREGKETQYF.

The chain carries TRBV9 and TRBJ1-2, with D maybe TRBD1 (6 bases). Per germline, CDR1 SGDLS and CDR2 YYNGEE. Trimming left V 4 bases short and J 6 bases short, with 22 bases between. The CDR3 is 16 residues long. CDR3: CASSPFITGGGDGYTF. The CDR3 bases are TGTGCCAGCAGCCCCTTCATAACGGGGGGGGGCGATGGCTACACCTTC.

The rearrangement links TRBV2 to TRBJ2-2; D gene uncertain. This CDR3 is built from 13 residues. Per the germline V gene, CDR1 is SNHLY and CDR2 is FYNNEI. Trimming stripped 6 bases from V and 3 bases from J, with 8 bases between. The CDR3 loop reads CASSPQHTGELFF. The DNA of the CDR3 is TGTGCCAGCAGCCCCCAGCACACCGGGGAGCTGTTTTTT.

V and J are TRBV7-3 and TRBJ2-3; TRBD2 agrees at 10 bases. The germline CDR1 and CDR2 sequences are SGHTA and FQGTGA. The length of the CDR3 is 19 residues. V gave up 5 bases and J gave up 6 bases; unmatched junction bases: 20. CDR3 protein: CASSPSRPGAGGLSDTQYF. In DNA, the CDR3 is TGTGCCAGCAGCCCCAGTCGCCCCGGAGCGGGGGGGTTATCGGATACGCAGTATTTT.

This chain links TRBV2 with TRBJ2-4; a possible D gene is TRBD2 (5 bases). Germline-derived CDR1 and CDR2 are SNHLY and FYNNEI. This CDR3 spans 14 amino acids. V was pared by 2 bases and J by 10 bases, with 15 bases between. The CDR3 loop is CASSERSGGGIQYF. CDR3 DNA: TGTGCCAGCAGTGAACGGTCCGGCGGCGGGATTCAGTACTTC.

The rearrangement uses TRBV5-1 and TRBJ1-1, with D possibly matching TRBD1 (5 bases). V lost 4 bases and J lost 2, with 15 bases in between. Germline CDR1 SGHRS, CDR2 YFSETQ. The length of the CDR3 is 15 residues. CDR3: CASSAQQVTNTEAFF. The CDR3 region has the DNA TGCGCCAGCAGCGCGCAACAGGTGACAAACACTGAAGCTTTCTTT.

The rearrangement uses TRBV5-1 and TRBJ2-1; weak D call: TRBD1 (7 bases). This CDR3 region has 15 residues. Trimming removed 0 bases at V and 5 bases at J, with 12 bases between. The germline V gene encodes CDR1 SGHRS and CDR2 YFSETQ. In DNA form, the CDR3 reads TGCGCCAGCAGCTTGGGACAGGGAGGCCACAATGAGCAGTTCTTC. Translating it yields CASSLGQGGHNEQFF.

This clone was detected only once. The CDR3 bases are TGTGCCAGCAGTTCCCGGGGACAGGGGTGGTACTTC. This codes for CASSSRGQGWYF. The V and J genes are TRBV27 and TRBJ2-7; 10 nucleotides agree with TRBD1. The germline V gene encodes CDR1 MNHEY and CDR2 SMNVEV (reference sequence). J lost 12 bases, V lost 4 bases, and 6 bases had no gene match. CDR3 length equals 12 residues.

The chain employs TRBV28 and TRBJ1-5; maybe TRBD1 (6 bases). V dropped 6 bases and J dropped 2 bases, with 17 bases sitting between them. There are 16 residues in the CDR3. CDR1 and CDR2 from the germline V gene are MDHEN and SYDVKM. The CDR3: CASRGQGSWGNQPQHF. CDR3 DNA: TGTGCCAGCAGGGGGCAGGGGAGTTGGGGCAATCAGCCCCAGCATTTT.

This clone was observed once. The chain recombines TRBV11-3 with TRBJ2-7; 13 nucleotides align to TRBD2. After removal of 5 bases from V and 6 bases from J, the junction contained 4 bases not matched to a gene. CDR3 size: 14 residues. Germline V gene data show CDR1 as SGHNT and CDR2 as YENEEA. The CDR3 DNA reads TGTGCCAGCAGCCACGGGACTAGCGGGACCGAGCAGTACTTC. As protein: CASSHGTSGTEQYF.

V and J are TRBV6-4 and TRBJ2-1; 12 positions agree with TRBD2. The CDR3 is 14 residues long. The V and J ends lost 4 bases and 5 bases, in that order; junction bases with no gene match: 0. The germline CDR1 and CDR2 sequences are MRHNA and SNTAGT. DNA for the CDR3: TGTGCCAGCAGTGGACTAGCGGGGGACAATGAGCAGTTCTTC. Translating it yields CASSGLAGDNEQFF.

The V call is TRBV27, the J call TRBJ2-5, with no clear D. V dropped 2 bases and J dropped 7 bases, with 11 bases sitting between them. In germline, CDR1 is MNHEY, CDR2 SMNVEV (reference sequence). The CDR3 covers 13 residues. The CDR3 loop reads CASSLGGPLTQYF. The DNA for the CDR3 is TGTGCCAGCAGTTTAGGTGGCCCCTTGACCCAGTACTTC.

The rearrangement uses TRBV6-4 and TRBJ2-1, with D perhaps matching TRBD2 (7 bases). Germline CDR1 reads MRHNA; CDR2 reads SNTAGT. V was trimmed by 0 bases and J by 10 bases, leaving 13 bases between them. The CDR3 has 14 residues. The CDR3 protein is CASSDSLRGPEQFF. CDR3 in DNA: TGTGCCAGCAGTGACTCGCTGCGGGGGCCCGAGCAGTTCTTC.

A single count supports this clone. V and J are TRBV7-9 and TRBJ2-7; D possibly uses TRBD1 or TRBD2 (5 bases each). CDR1 and CDR2 (germline): SEHNR, FQNEAQ (reference sequence). V lost 1 base, J lost 7 bases, and 17 bases lay in between. This CDR3 has 15 amino acids. The chain's CDR3 is CASSLGGSGLSEQYF. The DNA for the CDR3 is TGTGCCAGCAGCTTAGGTGGGTCGGGGCTGTCAGAGCAGTACTTC.

CDR3 sequence reads: CASSTTRALFYSSYTF. The CDR3 nucleotides read TGTGCCAGCAGCACGACCCGGGCCCTTTTTTATTCGAGCTACACCTTC. The chain is built from TRBV28 and TRBJ1-2; the D is unclear. Trimming cost V 6 bases and J 9 bases, with 26 bases left between them. Germline CDR1 is MDHEN and CDR2 is SYDVKM. The CDR3 is 16 residues long.

This rearrangement joins TRBV5-1 to TRBJ2-1, with 7 bases matching TRBD2. The CDR3 loop spans 16 amino acids. V dropped 4 bases and J dropped 2; count of bases not matched to a gene: 9. Germline V gives CDR1 SGHRS, CDR2 YFSETQ. CDR3 residues: CASSPRTSGAYNEQFF. The DNA of the CDR3 is TGCGCCAGCAGCCCAAGGACTAGTGGGGCCTACAATGAGCAGTTCTTC.

This clone has a handful of counts. The CDR3 spells CASTSGPGNEQFF. The CDR3 DNA follows: TGTGCCAGTACGTCCGGCCCGGGCAATGAGCAGTTCTTC. The chain carries TRBV19 and TRBJ2-1; D gene ambiguous. The CDR3 totals 13 residues. Per the germline V gene, CDR1 is LNHDA and CDR2 is SQIVND (reference sequence). V shed 7 bases and J shed 6 bases, with 13 bases lying between them.

V is TRBV5-4 and J is TRBJ2-7; 8 bases line up with TRBD1. The CDR3 totals 13 residues. The germline V gene encodes CDR1 SGHNT and CDR2 YYREEE (reference sequence). V was clipped by 4 bases and J by 3 bases; unmatched bases: 3. The CDR3 sequence: CASSDRGVYEQYF. The DNA for the CDR3 is TGTGCCAGCAGCGACAGGGGTGTCTACGAGCAGTACTTC.

CDR3 nucleotides: TGTGCCAGCTCGCCGCGGGGGTTGAAACACGAGCAGTACTTC. Translated: CASSPRGLKHEQYF. The rearrangement links TRBV18 to TRBJ2-7; 7 bases fit TRBD2. Germline-derived CDR1 and CDR2 are KGHSH and LQKENI. CDR3 length: 14 residues. Trimming removed 6 bases from V and 5 bases from J; junction bases left unmatched: 10.

V gene TRBV28 combines with J gene TRBJ2-7; 12 nucleotides line up with TRBD2. V trimming: 4 bases; J trimming: 3 bases; junction bases outside the gene matches: 4. The CDR3 extends over 15 amino acids. The V gene's germline CDR1 is MDHEN and CDR2 SYDVKM. The CDR3: CASSSPGLAGYEQYF. The CDR3, as DNA: TGTGCCAGCAGTTCTCCGGGACTAGCGGGCTACGAGCAGTACTTC.

This clone was seen once. The rearrangement links TRBV5-1 to TRBJ2-3, with D perhaps matching TRBD2 (7 bases). Trimming removed 4 bases at V and 2 bases at J, with 20 bases between. Per germline, CDR1 SGHRS and CDR2 YFSETQ. The CDR3 extends over 17 amino acids. DNA for the CDR3: TGCGCCAGCAGCCTTCCCGCCGCGGGGGCCTACACAGATACGCAGTATTTT. Protein sequence: CASSLPAAGAYTDTQYF.

This chain uses TRBV5-6 with TRBJ2-7; possibly TRBD1 or TRBD2 for D (6 bases each). CDR1 and CDR2 (germline): SGHDT, YYEEEE. This CDR3 is 12 amino acids long. The V and J ends lost 4 bases and 3 bases respectively, with 8 bases between them. The CDR3 sequence: CASSRGRYEQYF. DNA for the CDR3: TGTGCCAGCAGCCGGGGGCGCTACGAGCAGTACTTC.